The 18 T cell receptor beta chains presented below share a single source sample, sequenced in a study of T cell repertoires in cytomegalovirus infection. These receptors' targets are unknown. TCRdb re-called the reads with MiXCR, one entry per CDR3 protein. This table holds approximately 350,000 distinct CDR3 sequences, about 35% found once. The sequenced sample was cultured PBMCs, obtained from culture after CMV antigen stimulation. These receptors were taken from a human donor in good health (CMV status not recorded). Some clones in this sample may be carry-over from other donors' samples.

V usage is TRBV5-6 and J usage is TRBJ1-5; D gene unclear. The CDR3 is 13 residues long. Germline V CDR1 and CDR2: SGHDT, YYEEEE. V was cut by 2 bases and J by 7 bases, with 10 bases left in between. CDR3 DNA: TGTGCCAGCAGCTTATTTAACGGACAGCCCCAGCATTTT. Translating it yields CASSLFNGQPQHF.

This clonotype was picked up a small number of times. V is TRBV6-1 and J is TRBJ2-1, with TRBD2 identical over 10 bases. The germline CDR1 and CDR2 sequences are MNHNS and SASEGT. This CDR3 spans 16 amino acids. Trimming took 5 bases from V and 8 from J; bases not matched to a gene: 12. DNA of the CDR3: TGTGCCAGCAGTTATCCTAGCGGGAGCGGCCTCGATGAGCAGTTCTTC. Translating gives CASSYPSGSGLDEQFF.

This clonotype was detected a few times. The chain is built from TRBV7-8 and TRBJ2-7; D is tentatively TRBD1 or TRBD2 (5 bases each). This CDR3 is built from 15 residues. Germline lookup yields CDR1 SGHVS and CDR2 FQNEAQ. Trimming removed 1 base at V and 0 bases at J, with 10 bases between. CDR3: CASSLGDLPSYEQYV. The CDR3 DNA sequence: TGTGCCAGCAGCTTAGGGGACCTCCCCTCCTACGAGCAGTACGTC.

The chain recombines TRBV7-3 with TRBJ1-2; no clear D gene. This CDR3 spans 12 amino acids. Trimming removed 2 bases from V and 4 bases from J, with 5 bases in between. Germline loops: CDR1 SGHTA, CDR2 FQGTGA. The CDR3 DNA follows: TGTGCCAGCAGCTTATTCGTCTATGGCTACACCTTC. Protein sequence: CASSLFVYGYTF. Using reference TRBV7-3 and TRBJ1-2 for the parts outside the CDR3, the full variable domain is GAGVSQTPSNKVTEKGKYVELRCDPISGHTALYWYRQSLGQGPEFLIYFQGTGAADDSGLPNDRFFAVRPEGSVSTLKIQRTERGDSAVYLCASSLFVYGYTFGSGTRLTVV.

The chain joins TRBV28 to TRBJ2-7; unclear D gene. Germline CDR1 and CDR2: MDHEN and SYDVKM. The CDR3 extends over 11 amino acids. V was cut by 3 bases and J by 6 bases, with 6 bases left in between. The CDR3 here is CASSLRAEQYF. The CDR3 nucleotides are TGTGCCAGCAGTTTGAGAGCCGAGCAGTACTTC.

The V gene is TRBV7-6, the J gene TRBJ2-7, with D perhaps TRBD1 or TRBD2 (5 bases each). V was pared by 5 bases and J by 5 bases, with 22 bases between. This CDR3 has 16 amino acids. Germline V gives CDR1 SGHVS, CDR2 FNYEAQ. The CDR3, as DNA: TGTGCCAGCAGCCCCCGGGACGAGCGATCCCCCCACGAGCAGTACGTC. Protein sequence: CASSPRDERSPHEQYV.

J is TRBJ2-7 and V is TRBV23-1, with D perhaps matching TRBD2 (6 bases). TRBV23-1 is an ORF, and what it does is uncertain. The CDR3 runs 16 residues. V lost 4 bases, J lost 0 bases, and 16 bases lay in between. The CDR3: CASSPPGTCSSYEQYV. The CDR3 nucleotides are TGCGCCAGCAGTCCCCCCGGGACTTGTAGCTCCTACGAGCAGTACGTC.

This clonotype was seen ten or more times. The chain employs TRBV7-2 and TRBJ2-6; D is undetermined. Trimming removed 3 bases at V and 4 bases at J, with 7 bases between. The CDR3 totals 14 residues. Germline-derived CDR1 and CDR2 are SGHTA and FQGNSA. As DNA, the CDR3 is TGTGCCAGCAGCTTGGCCCCCGGGGCCAACGTCCTGACTTTC. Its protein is CASSLAPGANVLTF.

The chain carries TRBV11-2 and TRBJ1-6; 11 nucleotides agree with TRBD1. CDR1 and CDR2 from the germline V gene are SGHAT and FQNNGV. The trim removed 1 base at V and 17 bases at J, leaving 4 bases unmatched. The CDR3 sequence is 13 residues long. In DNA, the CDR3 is TGTGCCAGCAGCTTAGGAGGGGACAGGGGGATCCACTTT. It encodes CASSLGGDRGIHF.

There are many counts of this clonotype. The CDR3 DNA sequence: TGTGCCAGCAGCTTGACCCAAGAGACCCAGTACTTC. Protein product: CASSLTQETQYF. The V call is TRBV7-2, the J call TRBJ2-5, with D uncertain. From germline, CDR1 is SGHTA and CDR2 FQGNSA. CDR3 length: 12 residues. Trimming cost V 3 bases and J 1 base, with 3 bases left between them.

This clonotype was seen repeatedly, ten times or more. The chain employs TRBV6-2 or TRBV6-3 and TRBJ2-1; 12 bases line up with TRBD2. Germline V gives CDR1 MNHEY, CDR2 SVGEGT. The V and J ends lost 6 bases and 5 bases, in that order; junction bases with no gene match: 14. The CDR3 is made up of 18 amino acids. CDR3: CASRPTSGRPLSDNEQFF. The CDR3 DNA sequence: TGTGCCAGCAGACCCACTAGCGGGAGGCCTCTATCCGACAATGAGCAGTTCTTC.

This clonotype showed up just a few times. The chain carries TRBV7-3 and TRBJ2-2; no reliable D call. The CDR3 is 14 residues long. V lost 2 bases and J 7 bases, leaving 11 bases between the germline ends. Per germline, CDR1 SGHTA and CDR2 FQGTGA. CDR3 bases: TGTGCCAGCAGCTTACGGCAAGTGGACGGGGAGCTGTTTTTT. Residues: CASSLRQVDGELFF.

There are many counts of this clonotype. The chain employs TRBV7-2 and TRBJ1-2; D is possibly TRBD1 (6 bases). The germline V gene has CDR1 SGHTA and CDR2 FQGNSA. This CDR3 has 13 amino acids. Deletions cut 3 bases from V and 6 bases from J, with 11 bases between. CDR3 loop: CASSFFQGNGYTF. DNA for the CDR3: TGTGCCAGCAGCTTCTTTCAGGGGAATGGCTACACCTTC.

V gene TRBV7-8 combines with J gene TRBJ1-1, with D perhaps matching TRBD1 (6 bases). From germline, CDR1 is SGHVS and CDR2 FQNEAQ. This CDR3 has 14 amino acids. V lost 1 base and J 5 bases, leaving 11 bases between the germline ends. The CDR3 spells CASSLGWGRTEAFF. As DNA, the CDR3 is TGTGCCAGCAGCTTAGGTTGGGGGCGGACTGAAGCTTTCTTT.

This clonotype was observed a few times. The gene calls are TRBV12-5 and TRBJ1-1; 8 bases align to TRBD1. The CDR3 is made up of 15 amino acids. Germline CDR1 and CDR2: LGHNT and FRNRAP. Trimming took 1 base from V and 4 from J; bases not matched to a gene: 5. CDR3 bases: TGTGCTAGTGGTTTGGCCAGGGGGCAAGGCACTGAAGCTTTCTTT. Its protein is CASGLARGQGTEAFF.

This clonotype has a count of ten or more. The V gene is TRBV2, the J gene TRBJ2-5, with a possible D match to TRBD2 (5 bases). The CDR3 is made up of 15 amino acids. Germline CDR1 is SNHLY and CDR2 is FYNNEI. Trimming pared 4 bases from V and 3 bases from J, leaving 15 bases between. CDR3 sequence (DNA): TGTGCCAGCAGTGGACGACTGGCGACTAAAGAGACCCAGTACTTC. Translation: CASSGRLATKETQYF.

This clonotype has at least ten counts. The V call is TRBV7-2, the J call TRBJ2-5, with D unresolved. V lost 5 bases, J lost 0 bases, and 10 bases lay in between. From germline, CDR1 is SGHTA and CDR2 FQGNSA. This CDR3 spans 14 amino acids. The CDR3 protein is CASSLRRNQETQYF. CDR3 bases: TGTGCCAGCAGCCTACGGCGAAACCAAGAGACCCAGTACTTC.

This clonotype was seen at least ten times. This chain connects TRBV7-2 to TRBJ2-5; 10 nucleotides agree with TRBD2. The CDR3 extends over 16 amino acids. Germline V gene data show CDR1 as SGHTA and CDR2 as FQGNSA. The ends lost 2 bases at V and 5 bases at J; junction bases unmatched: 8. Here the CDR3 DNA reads TGTGCCAGCAGCTTAAGTAGTAGCGGGAGGCAGGAGACCCAGTACTTC. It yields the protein CASSLSSSGRQETQYF.